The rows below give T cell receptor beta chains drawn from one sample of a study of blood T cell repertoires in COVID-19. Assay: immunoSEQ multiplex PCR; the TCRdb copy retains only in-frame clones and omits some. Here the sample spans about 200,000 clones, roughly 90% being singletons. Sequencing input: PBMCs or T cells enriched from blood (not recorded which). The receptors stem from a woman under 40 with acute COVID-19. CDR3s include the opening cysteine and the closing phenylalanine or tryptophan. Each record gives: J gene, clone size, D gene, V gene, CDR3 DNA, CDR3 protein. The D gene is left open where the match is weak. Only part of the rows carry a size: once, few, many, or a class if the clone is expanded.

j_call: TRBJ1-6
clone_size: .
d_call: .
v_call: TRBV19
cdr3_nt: TGTGCCAGTAGTTCAGTTGACGGGTCAACTCCCCTCCACTTT
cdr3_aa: CASSSVDGSTPLHF

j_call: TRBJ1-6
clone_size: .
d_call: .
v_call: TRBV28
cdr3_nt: TGTGCCAGCAGTTTAGCGCAGACTAATAATTCACCCCTCCACTTT
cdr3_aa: CASSLAQTNNSPLHF

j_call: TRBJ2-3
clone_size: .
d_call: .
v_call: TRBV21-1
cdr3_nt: TGTGCCAGCAGCAAGGGGACTAGCGGGACCTATAGCACAGATACGCAGTATTTT
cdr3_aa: CASSKGTSGTYSTDTQYF

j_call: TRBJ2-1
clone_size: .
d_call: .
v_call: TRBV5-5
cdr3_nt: TGTGCCAGCAGAGACACCAAAACCTACAATGAGCAGTTCTTC
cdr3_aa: CASRDTKTYNEQFF

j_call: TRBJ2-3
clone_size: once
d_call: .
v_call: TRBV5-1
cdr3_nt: TGCGCCAGCAGCTTGGCCAGACTAGTATCAACAGATACGCAGTATTTT
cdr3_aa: CASSLARLVSTDTQYF

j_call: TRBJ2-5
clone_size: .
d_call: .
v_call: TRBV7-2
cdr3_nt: TGTGCCAGCAGACCCACTGGAAAGGGGTCCCAAGAGACCCAGTACTTC
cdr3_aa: CASRPTGKGSQETQYF

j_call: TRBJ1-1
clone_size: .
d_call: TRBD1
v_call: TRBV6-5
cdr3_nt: TGTGCCAGCAGTAGGCCACCTACAGGGGTGGCTGAAGCTTTCTTT
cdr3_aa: CASSRPPTGVAEAFF

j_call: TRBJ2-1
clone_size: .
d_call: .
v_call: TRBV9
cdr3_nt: TGTGCCAGCACCGGGAGAACTAGCAGTACGTACAATGAGCAGTTCTTC
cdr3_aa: CASTGRTSSTYNEQFF

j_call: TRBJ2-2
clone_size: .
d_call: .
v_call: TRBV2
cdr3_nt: TGTGCCAGCATGGCAGATTCGAACGCCGGGGAGCTGTTTTTT
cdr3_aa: CASMADSNAGELFF

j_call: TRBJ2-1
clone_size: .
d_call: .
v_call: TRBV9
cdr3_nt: TGTGCCAGCAGCATCGGGGGGCCCTACAATGAGCAGTTCTTC
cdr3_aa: CASSIGGPYNEQFF

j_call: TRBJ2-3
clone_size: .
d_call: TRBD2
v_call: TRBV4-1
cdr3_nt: TGCGCCAGCAGCCAAGTCGAGCGGGGGAGCACAGATACGCAGTATTTT
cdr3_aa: CASSQVERGSTDTQYF

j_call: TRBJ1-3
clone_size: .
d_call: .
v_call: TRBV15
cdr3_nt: TGTGCCACCCAAGGACAGACGAGAGGAAACACCATATATTTT
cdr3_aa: CATQGQTRGNTIYF

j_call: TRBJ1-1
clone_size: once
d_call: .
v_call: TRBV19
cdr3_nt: TGTGCCAGTAGCTCCAGAGGGGGAATTGAAGCTTTCTTT
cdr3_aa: CASSSRGGIEAFF

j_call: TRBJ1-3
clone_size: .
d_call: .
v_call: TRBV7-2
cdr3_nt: TGTGCCAGCAGCTTCGCACAGGGCGGAAACACCATATATTTT
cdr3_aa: CASSFAQGGNTIYF

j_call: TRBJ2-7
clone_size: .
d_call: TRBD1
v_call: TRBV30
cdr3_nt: TGTGCCTGGACGGCCGACAGGGGGCCCTACGAGCAGTACTTC
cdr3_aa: CAWTADRGPYEQYF

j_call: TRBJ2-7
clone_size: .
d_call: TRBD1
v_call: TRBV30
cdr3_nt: TGTGCCTGGAATCCCGGGACAGGGAGGTACGAGCAGTACTTC
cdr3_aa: CAWNPGTGRYEQYF

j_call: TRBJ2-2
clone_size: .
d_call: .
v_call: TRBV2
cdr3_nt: TGTGCCAGCAGTGAGGACAGCGGGGCTGCAAACACCGGGGAGCTGTTTTTT
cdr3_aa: CASSEDSGAANTGELFF

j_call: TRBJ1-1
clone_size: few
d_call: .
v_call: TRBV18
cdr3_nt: TGTGCCAGCTCACCAACCACGGTTATGAACACTGAAGCTTTCTTT
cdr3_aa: CASSPTTVMNTEAFF

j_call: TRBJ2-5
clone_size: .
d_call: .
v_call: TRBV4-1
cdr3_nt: TGCGCCAGCAGCCAAGGGACTCTTGTCCAAGAGACCCAGTACTTC
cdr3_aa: CASSQGTLVQETQYF

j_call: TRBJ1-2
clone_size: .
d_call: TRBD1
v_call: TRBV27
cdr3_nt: TGTGCCAGCAGTTCCCGACAGGGGAGCTATGGCTACACCTTC
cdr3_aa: CASSSRQGSYGYTF

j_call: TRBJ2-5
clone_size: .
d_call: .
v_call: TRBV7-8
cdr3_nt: TGTGCCAGCACCGAGACAGAGTTTGTACTAGAGACCCAGTACTTC
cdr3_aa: CASTETEFVLETQYF

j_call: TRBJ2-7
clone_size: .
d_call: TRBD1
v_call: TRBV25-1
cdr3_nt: TGTGCCAGCAGTTGGGACAGGGTGGGGGAGCAGTACTTC
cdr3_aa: CASSWDRVGEQYF

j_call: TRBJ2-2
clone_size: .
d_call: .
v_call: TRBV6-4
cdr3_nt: TGTGCCAGCAGCGCACAGGTCCAAACCGGGGAGCTGTTTTTT
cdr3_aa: CASSAQVQTGELFF

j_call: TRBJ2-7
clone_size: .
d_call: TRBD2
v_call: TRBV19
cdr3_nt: TGTGCCACCGCGGGGGACCCCTACGAGCAGTACTTC
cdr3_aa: CATAGDPYEQYF

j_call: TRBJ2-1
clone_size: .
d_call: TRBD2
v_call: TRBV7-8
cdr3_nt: TGTGCCAGCAGCTTGCCCACGGGAGGGAGGGATTCCTACAATGAGCAGTTCTTC
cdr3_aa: CASSLPTGGRDSYNEQFF

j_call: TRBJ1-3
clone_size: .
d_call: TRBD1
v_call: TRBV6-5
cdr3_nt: TGTGCCAGCAGCCCCACAGGGGGCACTGGAAACACCATATATTTT
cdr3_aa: CASSPTGGTGNTIYF

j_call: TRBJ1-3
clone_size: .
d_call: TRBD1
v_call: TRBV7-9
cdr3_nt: TGTGCCAGCAGGCCACAGGGGTCCCCGGGAAACACCATATATTTT
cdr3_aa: CASRPQGSPGNTIYF

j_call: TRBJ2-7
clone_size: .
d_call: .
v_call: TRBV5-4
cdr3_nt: TGTGCCAGCAGCTTGTTAGGGGCAGGGAAGAACCACGAGCAGTACTTC
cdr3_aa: CASSLLGAGKNHEQYF

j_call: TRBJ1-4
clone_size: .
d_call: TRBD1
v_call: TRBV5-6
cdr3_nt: TGTGCCAGCAGCCCTGCCCGGACAGGGGTTGCTAATGAAAAACTGTTTTTT
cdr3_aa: CASSPARTGVANEKLFF

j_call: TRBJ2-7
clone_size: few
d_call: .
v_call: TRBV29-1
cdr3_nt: TGCAGCGTTGAAGAGGTCTTCGGCCTCACGGGGGCCTACGAGCAGTACTTC
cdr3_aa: CSVEEVFGLTGAYEQYF

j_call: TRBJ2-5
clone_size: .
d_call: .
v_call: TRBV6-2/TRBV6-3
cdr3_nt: TGTGCCAGCAGTTACGGTAGCGGCCAAGAGACCCAGTACTTC
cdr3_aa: CASSYGSGQETQYF

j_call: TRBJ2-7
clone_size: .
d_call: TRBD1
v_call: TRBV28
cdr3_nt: TGTGCCAGCAGCCGGAGGGGACAGGCTTACGAGCAGTACTTC
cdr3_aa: CASSRRGQAYEQYF

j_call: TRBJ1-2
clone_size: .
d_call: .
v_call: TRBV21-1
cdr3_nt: TGTGCCAGCAGCAAACCCCACCGCGGGGGCTACACCTTC
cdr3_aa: CASSKPHRGGYTF

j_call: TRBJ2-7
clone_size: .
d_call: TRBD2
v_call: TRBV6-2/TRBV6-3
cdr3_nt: TGTGCCAGCAGTTATTGGGCTAGCGGGGGCCAGCCGCCCTACGAGCAGTACTTC
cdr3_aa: CASSYWASGGQPPYEQYF

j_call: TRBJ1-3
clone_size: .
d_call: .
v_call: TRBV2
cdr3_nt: TGTGCCAGCAGAGCACTAATTAACACCATATATTTT
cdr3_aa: CASRALINTIYF

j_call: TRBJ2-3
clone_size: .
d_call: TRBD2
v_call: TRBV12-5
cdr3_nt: TGTGCTAGTGGTTTGGTACGCAGCCTAGCGGGGGGGCCTGGGGATACGCAGTATTTT
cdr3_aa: CASGLVRSLAGGPGDTQYF

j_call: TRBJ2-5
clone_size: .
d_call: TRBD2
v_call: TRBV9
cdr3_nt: TGTGCCAGCAGCGCGGGGGGGGGACTCCAAGAGACCCAGTACTTC
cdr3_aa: CASSAGGGLQETQYF

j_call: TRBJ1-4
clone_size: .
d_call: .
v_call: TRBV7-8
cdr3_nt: TGTGCCAGCAGCTTAGCGAGGACAAACACTCCAACTAATGAAAAACTGTTTTTT
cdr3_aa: CASSLARTNTPTNEKLFF

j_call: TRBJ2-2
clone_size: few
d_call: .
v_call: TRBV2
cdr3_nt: TGTGCCAGCAGTGCGGGGGAGTCCTTCACCGGGGAGCTGTTTTTT
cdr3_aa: CASSAGESFTGELFF

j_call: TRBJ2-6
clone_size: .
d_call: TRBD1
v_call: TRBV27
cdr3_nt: TGTGCCAGCAGCCCCGGGACAGCGTATCGCTCTGGGGCCAACGTCCTGACTTTC
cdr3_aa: CASSPGTAYRSGANVLTF

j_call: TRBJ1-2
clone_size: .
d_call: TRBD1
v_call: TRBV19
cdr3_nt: TGTGCCAGTAGTTTAGGGACAGGGCTCTATGGCTACACCTTC
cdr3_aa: CASSLGTGLYGYTF